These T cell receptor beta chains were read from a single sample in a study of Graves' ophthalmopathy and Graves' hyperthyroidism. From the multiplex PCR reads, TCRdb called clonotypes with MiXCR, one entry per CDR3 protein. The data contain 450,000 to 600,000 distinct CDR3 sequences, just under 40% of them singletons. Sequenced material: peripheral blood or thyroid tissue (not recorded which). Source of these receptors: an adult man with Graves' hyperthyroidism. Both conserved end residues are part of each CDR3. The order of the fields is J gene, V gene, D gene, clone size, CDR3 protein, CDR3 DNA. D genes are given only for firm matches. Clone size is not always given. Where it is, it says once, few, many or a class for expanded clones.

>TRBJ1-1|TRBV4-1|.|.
CASSQDGEGGRQAFF
TGCGCCAGCAGCCAAGATGGGGAGGGGGGGCGACAGGCTTTCTTT
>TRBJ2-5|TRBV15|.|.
CATSRDRDTQETQYF
TGTGCCACCAGCAGAGATCGGGACACGCAAGAGACCCAGTACTTC
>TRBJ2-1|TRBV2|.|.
CASSAEGSSYNEQFF
TGTGCCAGCAGTGCAGAGGGTAGCTCCTACAATGAGCAGTTCTTC
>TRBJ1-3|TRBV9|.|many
CASSVSSSSGNTIYF
TGTGCCAGCAGCGTATCCTCCTCCTCTGGAAACACCATATATTTT
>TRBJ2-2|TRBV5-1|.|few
CASSYTATNTGELFF
TGTGCCAGCAGTTACACAGCAACGAACACCGGGGAGCTGTTTTTT
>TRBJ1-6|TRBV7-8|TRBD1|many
CASSQRQGWNSPLHF
TGTGCCAGCAGCCAACGACAGGGTTGGAATTCACCCCTCCACTTT
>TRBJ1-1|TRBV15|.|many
CATSRQGKSEAFF
TGTGCCACCAGCAGACAGGGAAAGTCTGAAGCTTTCTTT
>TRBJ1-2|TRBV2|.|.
CASSVGTAGYGYTF
TGTGCCAGCAGTGTAGGGACGGCAGGCTATGGCTACACCTTC
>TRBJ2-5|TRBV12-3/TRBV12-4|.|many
CASSYSGGQETQYF
TGTGCCAGCAGTTATTCTGGGGGCCAAGAGACCCAGTACTTC
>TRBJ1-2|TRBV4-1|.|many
CASSQPEGSFIYGYTF
TGCGCCAGCAGCCAACCCGAGGGGAGCTTTATCTATGGCTACACCTTC
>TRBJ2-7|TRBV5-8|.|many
CASREYEQYF
TGTGCCAGCAGAGAGTACGAGCAGTACTTC
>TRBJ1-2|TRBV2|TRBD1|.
CASVPGTGTYGYTF
TGTGCCAGCGTCCCCGGGACAGGAACCTATGGCTACACCTTC
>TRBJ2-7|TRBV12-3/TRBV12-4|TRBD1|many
CASSLSGTGGSYEQYF
TGTGCCAGCAGCCTAAGCGGGACAGGGGGATCCTACGAGCAGTACTTC
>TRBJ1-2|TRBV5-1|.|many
CASSSGQGGYTF
TGCGCCAGCAGCTCGGGACAAGGGGGCTACACCTTC
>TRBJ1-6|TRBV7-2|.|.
CASSAIQGPHNSPLHF
TGTGCCAGCAGCGCGATACAGGGTCCGCACAATTCACCCCTCCACTTT